Detailed here is one T cell receptor (beta chain). Its antigen is as yet unknown. This record comes from a study of a mutant IDH1 vaccine in newly diagnosed glioma. Study overall: Of the patients given treatment, about 62% were male and around 40% were female, and a mean age of around 38 years was recorded.

The CDR3 totals 15 residues. Germline CDR1 SGHTA, CDR2 FQGNSA. V lost 8 bases and J 2 bases, leaving 15 bases between the germline ends. Here immunoSEQ multiplex PCR was the method, and the copy in TCRdb shows in-frame clones only, minus some. The table lists 23,000 or so clones, around 79% of them singletons. The time point denotes: week 11, during vaccination. Every single dose of the vaccine, 300 ug of mutant IDH1 20-mer peptide, came with topical imiquimod. Donors' newly diagnosed IDH1-mutant WHO grade 3 or 4 astrocytomas lacked nuclear ATRX. The sequencing used PBMCs, collected from a glioma patient whose treatment included an IDH1 peptide vaccine. The V call is TRBV7-2, the J call TRBJ1-4; D gene uncertain. The sequence was collected from a man aged 40-55 years with glioma. The CDR3 sequence: CASSRGPPTNEKLFF. The CDR3 nucleotides read TGTGCCAGCTCACGAGGGCCCCCGACTAATGAAAAACTGTTTTTT.